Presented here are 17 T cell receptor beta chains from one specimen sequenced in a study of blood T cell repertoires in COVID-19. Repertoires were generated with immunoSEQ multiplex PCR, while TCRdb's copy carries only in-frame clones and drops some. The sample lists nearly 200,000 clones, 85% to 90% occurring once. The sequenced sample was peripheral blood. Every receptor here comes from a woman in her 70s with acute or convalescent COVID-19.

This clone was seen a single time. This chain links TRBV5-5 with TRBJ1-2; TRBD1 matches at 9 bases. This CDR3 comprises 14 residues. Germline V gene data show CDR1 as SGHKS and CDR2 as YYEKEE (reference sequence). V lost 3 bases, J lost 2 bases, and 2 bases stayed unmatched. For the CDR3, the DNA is TGTGCCAGCAGCTGGACAGGGGACAACTATGGCTACACCTTC. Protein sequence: CASSWTGDNYGYTF.

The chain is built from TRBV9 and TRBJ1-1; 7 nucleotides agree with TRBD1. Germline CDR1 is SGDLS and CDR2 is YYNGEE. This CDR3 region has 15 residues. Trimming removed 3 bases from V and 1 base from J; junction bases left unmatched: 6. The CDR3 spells CASSAHRGENTEAFF. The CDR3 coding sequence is TGTGCCAGCAGCGCCCACAGGGGCGAGAACACTGAAGCTTTCTTT.

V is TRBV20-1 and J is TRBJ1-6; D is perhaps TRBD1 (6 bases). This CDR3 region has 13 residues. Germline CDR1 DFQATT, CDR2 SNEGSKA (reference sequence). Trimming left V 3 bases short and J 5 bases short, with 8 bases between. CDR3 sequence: CSASGQNNSPLHF. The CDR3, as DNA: TGCAGTGCTAGTGGACAGAATAATTCACCCCTCCACTTT.

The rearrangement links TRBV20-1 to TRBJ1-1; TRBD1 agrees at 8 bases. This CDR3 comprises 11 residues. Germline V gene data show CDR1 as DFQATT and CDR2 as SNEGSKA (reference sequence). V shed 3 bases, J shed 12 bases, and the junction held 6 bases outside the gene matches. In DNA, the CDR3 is TGCAGTGCTAGGGACAGGGTTTATCCTTTCTTT. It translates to CSARDRVYPFF.

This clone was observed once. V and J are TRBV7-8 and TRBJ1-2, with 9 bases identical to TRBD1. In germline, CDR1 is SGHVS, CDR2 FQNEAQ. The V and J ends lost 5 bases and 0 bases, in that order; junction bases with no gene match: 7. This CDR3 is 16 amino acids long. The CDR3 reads CASSRTGVGPNYGYTF. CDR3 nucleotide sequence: TGTGCCAGCAGCCGGACAGGGGTCGGCCCTAACTATGGCTACACCTTC.

CDR3 residues: CARTGLAGGELFF. The CDR3 nucleotides are TGTGCCAGAACGGGACTAGCTGGCGGGGAGCTGTTTTTT. The chain combines TRBV2 with TRBJ2-2; 9 nucleotides align to TRBD2. Germline trimming cut 9 bases from V and 7 bases from J; bases unmatched to any gene: 6. Germline V lookup: CDR1 SNHLY, CDR2 FYNNEI. The CDR3 loop spans 13 amino acids.

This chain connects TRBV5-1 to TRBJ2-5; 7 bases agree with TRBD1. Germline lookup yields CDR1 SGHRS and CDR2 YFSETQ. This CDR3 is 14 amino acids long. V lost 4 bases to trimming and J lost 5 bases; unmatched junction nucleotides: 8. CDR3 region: CASSQTGSLETQYF. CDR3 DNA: TGCGCCAGCAGCCAGACAGGGAGTTTGGAGACCCAGTACTTC.

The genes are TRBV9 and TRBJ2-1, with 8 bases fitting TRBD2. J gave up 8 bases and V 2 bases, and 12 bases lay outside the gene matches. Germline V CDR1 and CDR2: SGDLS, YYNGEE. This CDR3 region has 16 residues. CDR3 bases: TGTGCCAGCAGCGTCCTATATAGCGGGATAGGGGATGAGCAGTTCTTC. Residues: CASSVLYSGIGDEQFF.

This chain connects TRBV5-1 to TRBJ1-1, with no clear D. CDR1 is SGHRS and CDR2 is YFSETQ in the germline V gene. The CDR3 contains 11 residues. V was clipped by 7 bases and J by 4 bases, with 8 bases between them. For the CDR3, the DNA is TGCGCCAGCTCCCCGGGCACTGAAGCTTTCTTT. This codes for CASSPGTEAFF.

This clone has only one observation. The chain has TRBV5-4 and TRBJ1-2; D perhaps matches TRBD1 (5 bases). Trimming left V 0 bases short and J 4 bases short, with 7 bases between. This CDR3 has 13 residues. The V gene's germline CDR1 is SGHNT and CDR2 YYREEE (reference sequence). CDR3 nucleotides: TGTGCCAGCAGCTTGGATAGGGGCTATGGCTACACCTTC. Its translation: CASSLDRGYGYTF. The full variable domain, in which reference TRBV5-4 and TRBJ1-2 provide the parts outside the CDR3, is ETGVTQSPTHLIKTRGQQVTLRCSSQSGHNTVSWYQQALGQGPQFIFQYYREEENGRGNFPPRFSGLQFPNYSSELNVNALELDDSALYLCASSLDRGYGYTFGSGTRLTVV.

The CDR3 protein is CASSMGLEGLGYTF. CDR3 DNA sequence: TGTGCCAGCAGCATGGGTCTGGAGGGGCTCGGCTACACCTTC. The V call is TRBV3-1 (or the pseudogene TRBV3-2), the J call TRBJ1-2; D is possibly TRBD1 (5 bases). With 5 bases removed from V and 8 bases from J, the gap between germline ends came to 18 bases. CDR3 size: 14 residues. The germline CDR1 and CDR2 sequences are LGHDT and YNNKEL (reference sequence).

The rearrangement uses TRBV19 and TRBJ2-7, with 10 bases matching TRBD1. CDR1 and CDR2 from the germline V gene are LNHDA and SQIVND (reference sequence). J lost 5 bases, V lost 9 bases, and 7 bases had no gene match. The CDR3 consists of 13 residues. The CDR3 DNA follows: TGTGCCAGCCGGGACAGGGGATCCCACGAGCAGTACTTC. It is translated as CASRDRGSHEQYF.

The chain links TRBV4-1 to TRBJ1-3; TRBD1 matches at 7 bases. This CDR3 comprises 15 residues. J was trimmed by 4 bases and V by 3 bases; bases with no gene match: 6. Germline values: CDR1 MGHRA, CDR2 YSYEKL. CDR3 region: CASSHPDRAGNTIYF. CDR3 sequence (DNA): TGCGCCAGCAGCCACCCTGACAGGGCCGGAAACACCATATATTTT.

CDR3 bases: TGTGCCAGCAGCCCAGCAGGGAACACCATATATTTT. Its protein is CASSPAGNTIYF. The chain employs TRBV3-1 (or the pseudogene TRBV3-2) and TRBJ1-3; maybe TRBD1 (5 bases). V was clipped by 4 bases and J by 7 bases, with 8 bases between them. The CDR3 spans 12 residues. Germline-derived CDR1 and CDR2 are LGHDT and YNNKEL (reference sequence).

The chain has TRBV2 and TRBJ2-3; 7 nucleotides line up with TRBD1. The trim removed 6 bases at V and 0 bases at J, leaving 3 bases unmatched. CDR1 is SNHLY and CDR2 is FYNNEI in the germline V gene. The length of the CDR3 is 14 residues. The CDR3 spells CASRGTASTDTQYF. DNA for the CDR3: TGTGCCAGCAGGGGGACAGCTAGCACAGATACGCAGTATTTT.

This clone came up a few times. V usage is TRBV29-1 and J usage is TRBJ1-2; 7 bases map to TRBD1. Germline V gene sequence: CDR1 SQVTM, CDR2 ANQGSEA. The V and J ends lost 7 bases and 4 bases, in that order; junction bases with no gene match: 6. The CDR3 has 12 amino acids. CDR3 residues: CSALGQTYGYTF. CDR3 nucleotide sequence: TGCAGCGCCCTGGGACAGACCTATGGCTACACCTTC.

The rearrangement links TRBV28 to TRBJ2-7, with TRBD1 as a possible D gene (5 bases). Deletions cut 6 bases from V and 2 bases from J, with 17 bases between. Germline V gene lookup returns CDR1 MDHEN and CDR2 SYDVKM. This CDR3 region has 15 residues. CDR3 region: CASSSDRAPTYEQYF. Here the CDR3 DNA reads TGTGCCAGCAGCTCCGACAGAGCACCAACCTACGAGCAGTACTTC.